These 5 T cell receptor beta chains were all obtained from the same sample, sequenced in a study of post-analysis software for immune sequencing data. For these TCRs, the target antigens are not known. Unique molecular identifiers had been added to the TCR beta cDNA libraries. TCRdb ran MiXCR on the PCR reads and lists one entry per CDR3 protein. The sample contains around 500,000 distinct CDR3 sequences, roughly 34% of which appear only once. Whole-study results and caveats: In patients, five or six TRBV segments were more frequent than in controls, with TRBV5-6, TRBV5-1 and TRBV20-1 among them.

Sequenced: blood. Receptors were obtained from a girl aged 2 to 17 with multiple sclerosis.

The V and J genes are TRBV7-9 and TRBJ2-1; no definite D call. Germline lookup yields CDR1 SEHNR and CDR2 FQNEAQ (reference sequence). The CDR3 contains 11 residues. V was pared by 4 bases and J by 7 bases, with 5 bases between. Written as DNA, the CDR3 is TGTGCCAGCAGCTATATGAATGAGCAGTTCTTC. It translates to CASSYMNEQFF.

This clonotype has more than one count but fewer than ten. The CDR3 is CASSLAWGANVLTF. The CDR3 bases are TGCGCCAGCAGCTTGGCTTGGGGGGCCAACGTCCTGACTTTC. The chain carries TRBV5-1 and TRBJ2-6; no definite D call. Germline V gene lookup returns CDR1 SGHRS and CDR2 YFSETQ. Between the trimmed V and J ends, which lost 0 bases and 4 bases, there was a span of 5 bases. CDR3 length: 14 residues.

This clonotype was found a few times. This sequence joins TRBV5-1 and TRBJ1-2; TRBD1 agrees at 12 bases. With 4 bases clipped from V and 2 bases from J, the junction kept 3 bases outside the gene matches. Per the germline V gene, CDR1 is SGHRS and CDR2 is YFSETQ. The CDR3 length is 15 residues. In nucleotides, the CDR3 is TGCGCCAGCAGCCCGGGGACAGGGGGCAACTATGGCTACACCTTC. This encodes CASSPGTGGNYGYTF.

This clonotype was detected only a few times. The chain is built from TRBV12-3 or TRBV12-4 and TRBJ1-1; 7 bases are a match to TRBD1. The CDR3 has 13 amino acids. V gave up 5 bases and J gave up 3 bases; unmatched junction bases: 3. The CDR3 DNA reads TGTGCCAGCAGTACACAGGGGTACACTGAAGCTTTCTTT. It specifies CASSTQGYTEAFF.

The chain carries TRBV6-6 and TRBJ1-2; D might be TRBD1 (6 bases). This CDR3 has 15 amino acids. Germline V CDR1 and CDR2: MNHNY, SVGAGI (reference sequence). Trimming removed 5 bases from V and 7 bases from J, with 20 bases in between. The CDR3: CASSRTSGVLSGYTF. DNA of the CDR3: TGTGCCAGCAGTCGGACCTCAGGGGTATTGAGTGGCTACACCTTC.